This TCR beta chain came from a study of vaccination effects on CD4 cells after COVID-19. As regards this clone: Its antigen is unidentified.

Regarding the study as a whole: There was marked clonal contraction among infection- and vaccine-induced clones late after vaccination.

Antigen-specific CD4+ T cells were first expanded with viral peptide pools by the ViraFEST assay and only then sequenced. Subsequent to roughly 9 days of culture, CD4+ T cells were isolated. People in the vaccine group had not been infected with SARS-CoV-2 before, and their nucleocapsid antibodies were negative. Researchers reported culturing approximately 2.2 million PBMC in each well, adding about 11 IU/ml IL-2 and about 9.5 ug/ml peptides. Using immunoSEQ multiplex PCR, the repertoire was profiled, and TCRdb retains in-frame clones only, with some absent. Here the sample spans tens of thousands of clones, 60% to 80% being singletons. This CDR3 spans 16 amino acids. V shed 3 bases, J shed 1 base, and the junction held 8 bases outside the gene matches. From germline, CDR1 is SGHRS and CDR2 YFSETQ.

The sequenced sample was CD4+ T cells from PBMCs cultured with HCoV-NL63 spike peptides, obtained before COVID-19 vaccination. This rearrangement joins TRBV5-1 to TRBJ2-5; 8 nucleotides agree with TRBD2. The receptor was derived from a human donor who received a COVID-19 vaccine. The CDR3 reads CASSSAGLVSQETQYF. In DNA form, the CDR3 reads TGCGCCAGCAGCTCGGCGGGACTAGTGTCCCAAGAGACCCAGTACTTC. The complete variable domain, with remaining parts taken from reference TRBV5-1 and TRBJ2-5, reads KAGVTQTPRYLIKTRGQQVTLSCSPISGHRSVSWYQQTPGQGLQFLFEYFSETQRNKGNFPGRFSGRQFSNSRSEMNVSTLELGDSALYLCASSSAGLVSQETQYFGPGTRLLVL.